A selection of T cell receptor beta chains follows, all from one sample in a study of T cell responses to AZD1222 COVID-19 vaccine. Some clones are missing from TCRdb's copy, which holds only in-frame ones; the method was immunoSEQ multiplex PCR. The table includes 150,000 to 200,000 clones, 85% to 95% detected once. Sequenced here: peripheral blood, sampled on day 0 of AZD1222 vaccination. The source of these receptors is an adult in good health. Each CDR3 is given with its conserved first and last residue. The D gene is left open where the match is weak. Part of the rows lack a size; the others show once, few, many or a class for expanded clones.

TRBJ2-1	.	TRBV7-3	.	CASSLEGSYNEQFF	TGTGCCAGCAGCTTAGAGGGTTCTTACAATGAGCAGTTCTTC
TRBJ1-4	.	TRBV15	.	CATSRVPNEKLFF	TGTGCCACCAGCAGAGTCCCTAATGAAAAACTGTTTTTT
TRBJ1-5	TRBD1	TRBV28	.	CASTLPGQGARNQPQHF	TGTGCCAGCACCTTACCCGGACAGGGGGCCCGTAATCAGCCCCAGCATTTT
TRBJ1-2	.	TRBV7-2	.	CASSLTGTGGYTF	TGTGCCAGCAGCCTAACAGGGACTGGAGGCTACACCTTC
TRBJ2-7	.	TRBV14	.	CASSQNRQGIYEQYF	TGTGCCAGCAGCCAGAATCGGCAGGGAATATACGAGCAGTACTTC
TRBJ2-3	.	TRBV4-2	.	CASSQVQTPGSTDTQYF	TGTGCCAGCAGCCAAGTTCAGACTCCGGGAAGCACAGATACGCAGTATTTT
TRBJ2-7	TRBD2	TRBV7-9	.	CASSLTGGSYEQYF	TGTGCCAGCAGCTTAACTGGCGGGAGCTACGAGCAGTACTTC
TRBJ1-2	.	TRBV19	.	CASSIEEDSYGYTF	TGTGCCAGTAGTATCGAGGAGGACAGCTATGGCTACACCTTC
TRBJ1-5	.	TRBV4-1	.	CASSQVPNQPQHF	TGCGCCAGCAGCCAAGTACCAAATCAGCCCCAGCATTTT
TRBJ1-2	.	TRBV3-1/TRBV3-2	.	CASSQAWAGGYGYTF	TGTGCCAGCAGCCAAGCCTGGGCGGGGGGCTATGGCTACACCTTC
TRBJ1-2	.	TRBV11-2	.	CASSLDRQSYGYTF	TGTGCCAGCAGCTTAGACCGACAGTCCTATGGCTACACCTTC
TRBJ1-2	.	TRBV6-2/TRBV6-3	.	CASSTGTSYGYTF	TGTGCCAGCAGTACCGGGACGAGTTATGGCTACACCTTC
TRBJ1-2	.	TRBV29-1	once	CSVDITLGGYTF	TGCAGCGTTGACATAACTCTGGGGGGCTACACCTTC
TRBJ2-1	.	TRBV11-2	.	CASSWGGSGYNEQFF	TGTGCCAGCAGCTGGGGTGGTAGTGGCTACAATGAGCAGTTCTTC
TRBJ2-3	.	TRBV9	.	CASNLQGEDTDTQYF	TGTGCCAGCAACCTACAGGGTGAGGACACAGATACGCAGTATTTT
TRBJ2-7	.	TRBV3-1/TRBV3-2	once	CASSQVISAQVLDF	TGTGCCAGCAGCCAAGTTATTTCAGCCCAAGTATTGGACTTC
TRBJ1-5	TRBD1	TRBV5-8	once	CASSPTGQGAYQPQHF	TGTGCCAGCAGCCCGACGGGACAGGGGGCTTATCAGCCCCAGCATTTT
TRBJ2-2	TRBD2	TRBV18	.	CASSPPLAGGAGELFF	TGTGCCAGCTCACCACCGCTAGCGGGAGGGGCCGGGGAGCTGTTTTTT
TRBJ1-6	.	TRBV27	.	CASGLGADRYSPLHF	TGTGCCAGCGGCCTCGGGGCAGATCGTTATTCACCCCTCCACTTT
TRBJ2-7	.	TRBV2	.	CASRRWGSYEQYF	TGTGCCAGCAGAAGATGGGGATCCTACGAGCAGTACTTC
TRBJ1-3	.	TRBV7-3	.	CASSLVGSGNTIYF	TGTGCCAGCAGCTTGGTCGGGTCTGGAAACACCATATATTTT
TRBJ2-7	TRBD2	TRBV6-5	.	CASSPGTSAEAQYF	TGTGCCAGCAGCCCCGGGACTAGCGCCGAAGCCCAGTACTTC
TRBJ2-3	.	TRBV5-4	once	CASRPGGGTDTQYF	TGTGCCAGCAGGCCAGGCGGGGGCACAGATACGCAGTATTTT
TRBJ1-1	.	TRBV5-1	.	CASSFSEGRDTEAFF	TGCGCCAGCAGCTTCAGTGAGGGGAGGGACACTGAAGCTTTCTTT